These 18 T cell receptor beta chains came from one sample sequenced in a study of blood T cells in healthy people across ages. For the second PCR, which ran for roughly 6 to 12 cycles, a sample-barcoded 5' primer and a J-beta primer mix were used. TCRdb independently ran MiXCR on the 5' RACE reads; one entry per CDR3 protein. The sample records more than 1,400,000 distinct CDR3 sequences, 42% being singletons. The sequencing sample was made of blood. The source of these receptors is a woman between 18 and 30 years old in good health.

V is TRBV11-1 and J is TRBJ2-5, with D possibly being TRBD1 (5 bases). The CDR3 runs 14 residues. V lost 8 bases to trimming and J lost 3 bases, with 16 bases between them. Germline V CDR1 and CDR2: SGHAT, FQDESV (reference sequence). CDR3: CASLRGQGEETQYF. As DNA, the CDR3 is TGTGCCAGCCTTCGAGGACAAGGAGAAGAGACCCAGTACTTC.

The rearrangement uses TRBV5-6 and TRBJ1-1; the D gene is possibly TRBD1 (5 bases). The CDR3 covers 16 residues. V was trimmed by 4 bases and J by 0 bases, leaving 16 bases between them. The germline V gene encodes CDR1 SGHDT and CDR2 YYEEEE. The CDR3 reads CASSPGTGAMNTEAFF. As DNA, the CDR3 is TGTGCCAGCAGCCCTGGGACGGGAGCCATGAACACTGAAGCTTTCTTT.

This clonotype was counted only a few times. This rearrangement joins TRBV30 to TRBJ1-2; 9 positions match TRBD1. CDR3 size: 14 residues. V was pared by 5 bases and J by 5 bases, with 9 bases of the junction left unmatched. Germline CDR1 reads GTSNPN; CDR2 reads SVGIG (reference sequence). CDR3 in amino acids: CAWGPGTGFYGYTF. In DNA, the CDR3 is TGTGCCTGGGGGCCCGGGACAGGGTTTTATGGCTACACCTTC.

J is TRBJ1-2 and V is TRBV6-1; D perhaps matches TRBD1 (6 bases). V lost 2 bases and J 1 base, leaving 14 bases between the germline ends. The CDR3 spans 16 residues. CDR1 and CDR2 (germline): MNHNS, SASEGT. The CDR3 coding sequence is TGTGCCAGCAGTGAAAGGAGCAGGGGCGTTAACTATGGCTACACCTTC. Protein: CASSERSRGVNYGYTF.

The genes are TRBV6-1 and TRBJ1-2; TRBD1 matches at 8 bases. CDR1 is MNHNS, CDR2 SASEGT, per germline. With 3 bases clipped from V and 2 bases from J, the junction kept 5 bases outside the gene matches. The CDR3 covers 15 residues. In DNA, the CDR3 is TGTGCCAGCAGTGAGGTGACAGGGGTCAACTATGGCTACACCTTC. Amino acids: CASSEVTGVNYGYTF.

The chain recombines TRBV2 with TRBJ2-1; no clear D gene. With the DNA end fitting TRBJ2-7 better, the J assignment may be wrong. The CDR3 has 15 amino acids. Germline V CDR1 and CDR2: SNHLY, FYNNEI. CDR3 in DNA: TGTGCCAGCAGTGATCTAACGGGTACCCCCAATGAGCAGTACTTC. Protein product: CASSDLTGTPNEQYF.

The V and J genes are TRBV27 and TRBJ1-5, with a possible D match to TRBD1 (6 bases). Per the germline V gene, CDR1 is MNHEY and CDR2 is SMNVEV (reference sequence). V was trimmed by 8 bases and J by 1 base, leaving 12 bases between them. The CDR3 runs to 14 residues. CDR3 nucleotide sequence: TGTGCCAGCGGATTCGGACAGAGCAATCAGCCCCAGCATTTT. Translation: CASGFGQSNQPQHF.

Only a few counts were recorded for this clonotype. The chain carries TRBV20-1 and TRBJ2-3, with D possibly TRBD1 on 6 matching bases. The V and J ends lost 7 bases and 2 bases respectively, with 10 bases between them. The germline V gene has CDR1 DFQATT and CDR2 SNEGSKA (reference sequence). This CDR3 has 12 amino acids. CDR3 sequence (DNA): TGCAGTGGCACAGGGATCACAGATACGCAGTATTTT. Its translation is CSGTGITDTQYF.

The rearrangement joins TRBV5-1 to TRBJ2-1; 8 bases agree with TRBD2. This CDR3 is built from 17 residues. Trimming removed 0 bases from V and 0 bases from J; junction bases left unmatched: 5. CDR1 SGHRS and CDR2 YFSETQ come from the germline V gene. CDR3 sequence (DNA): TGCGCCAGCAGCTTGGATGAGCGGGGGAGCTCCTACAATGAGCAGTTCTTC. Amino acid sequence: CASSLDERGSSYNEQFF.

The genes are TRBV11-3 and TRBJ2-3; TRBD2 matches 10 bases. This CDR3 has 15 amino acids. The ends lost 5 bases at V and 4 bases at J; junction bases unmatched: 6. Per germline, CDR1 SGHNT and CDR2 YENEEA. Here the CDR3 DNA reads TGTGCCAGCAGCCGAATTAGCGGGGGGCCAGATACGCAGTATTTT. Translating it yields CASSRISGGPDTQYF.

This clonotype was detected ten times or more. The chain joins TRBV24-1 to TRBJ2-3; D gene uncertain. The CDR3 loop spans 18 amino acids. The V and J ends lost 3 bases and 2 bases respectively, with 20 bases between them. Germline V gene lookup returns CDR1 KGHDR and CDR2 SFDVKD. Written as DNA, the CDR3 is TGTGCCACCAGTGATACACGCAATCCGGGTCGATCCACAGATACGCAGTATTTT. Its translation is CATSDTRNPGRSTDTQYF.

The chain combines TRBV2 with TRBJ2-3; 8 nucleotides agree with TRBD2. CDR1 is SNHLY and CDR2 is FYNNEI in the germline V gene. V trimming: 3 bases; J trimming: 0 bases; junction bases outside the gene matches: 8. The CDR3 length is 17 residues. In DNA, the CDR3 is TGTGCCAGCAGTGACTACACTAGCGGATTAAGCACAGATACGCAGTATTTT. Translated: CASSDYTSGLSTDTQYF.

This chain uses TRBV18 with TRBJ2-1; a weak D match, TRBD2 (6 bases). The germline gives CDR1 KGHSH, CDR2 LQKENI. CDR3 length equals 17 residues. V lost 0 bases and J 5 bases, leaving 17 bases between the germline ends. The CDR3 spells CASSPPAGSGSHNEQFF. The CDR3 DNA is TGTGCCAGCTCACCACCGGCGGGATCTGGCTCTCACAATGAGCAGTTCTTC. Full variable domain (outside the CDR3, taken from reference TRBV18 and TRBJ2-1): NAGVMQNPRHLVRRRGQEARLRCSPMKGHSHVYWYRQLPEEGLKFMVYLQKENIIDESGMPKERFSAEFPKEGPSILRIQQVVRGDSAAYFCASSPPAGSGSHNEQFFGPGTRLTVL.

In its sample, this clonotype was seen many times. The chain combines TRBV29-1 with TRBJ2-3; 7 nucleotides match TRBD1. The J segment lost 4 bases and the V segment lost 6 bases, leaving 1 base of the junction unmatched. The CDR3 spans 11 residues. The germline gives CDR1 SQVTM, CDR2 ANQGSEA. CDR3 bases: TGCAGCGTCACAGGGGCAGATACGCAGTATTTT. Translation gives CSVTGADTQYF.

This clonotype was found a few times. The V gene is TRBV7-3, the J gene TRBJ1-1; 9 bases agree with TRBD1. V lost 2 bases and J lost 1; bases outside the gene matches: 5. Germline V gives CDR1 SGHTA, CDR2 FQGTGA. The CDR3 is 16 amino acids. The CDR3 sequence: CASSLHWGQGNTEAFF. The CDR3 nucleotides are TGTGCCAGCAGCTTACATTGGGGACAGGGGAACACTGAAGCTTTCTTT.

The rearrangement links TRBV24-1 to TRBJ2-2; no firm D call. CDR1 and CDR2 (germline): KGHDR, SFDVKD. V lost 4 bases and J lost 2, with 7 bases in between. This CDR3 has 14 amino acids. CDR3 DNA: TGTGCCACCAGTGACGAACTAAACACCGGGGAGCTGTTTTTT. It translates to CATSDELNTGELFF.

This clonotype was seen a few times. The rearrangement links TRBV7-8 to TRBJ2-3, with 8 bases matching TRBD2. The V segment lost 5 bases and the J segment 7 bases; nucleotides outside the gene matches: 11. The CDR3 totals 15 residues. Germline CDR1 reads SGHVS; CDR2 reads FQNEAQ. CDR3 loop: CASSPKPGLGNTQYF. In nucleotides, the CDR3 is TGTGCCAGCAGCCCAAAACCGGGACTAGGAAATACGCAGTATTTT.

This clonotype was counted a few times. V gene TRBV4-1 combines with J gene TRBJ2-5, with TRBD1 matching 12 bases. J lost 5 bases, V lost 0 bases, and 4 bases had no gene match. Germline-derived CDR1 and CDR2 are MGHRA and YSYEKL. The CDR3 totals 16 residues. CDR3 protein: CASSQDSGTGGETQYF. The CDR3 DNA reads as TGCGCCAGCAGCCAAGATTCCGGGACAGGGGGCGAGACCCAGTACTTC.